The clone carrying this T cell receptor beta chain was counted only a few times. This table comes from immunoSEQ multiplex PCR, and its TCRdb copy is limited to in-frame clones, with some not included. The data show approximately 150,000 clones, 75% to 95% seen once. The sample belongs to a study of control samples from healthy donors and cancer patients. There are 15 residues in the CDR3. Per the germline V gene, CDR1 is SGHRS and CDR2 is YFSETQ. With V trimmed by 5 bases and J by 2 bases, 6 bases remained unmatched. The chain has TRBV5-1 and TRBJ2-3; TRBD2 matches at 9 bases. This clonotype was obtained from a man in his thirties or forties in good health. The sample was blood. The DNA for the CDR3 is TGCGCCAGCAGAGCGAGCGGGGGGTACACAGATACGCAGTATTTT. Its protein is CASRASGGYTDTQYF. The whole variable domain, filled in from reference TRBV5-1 and TRBJ2-3, reads KAGVTQTPRYLIKTRGQQVTLSCSPISGHRSVSWYQQTPGQGLQFLFEYFSETQRNKGNFPGRFSGRQFSNSRSEMNVSTLELGDSALYLCASRASGGYTDTQYFGPGTRLTVL.